The TCR beta chain under discussion was sequenced for a study of cytomegalovirus exposure and HLA in healthy donors. The PCR made use of 60 Vbeta and 13 Jbeta primers. The assay was immunoSEQ multiplex PCR, and TCRdb's table has in-frame clones only and misses some. Of roughly 120,000 clones in the sample, around 80% were seen once. Overall study findings and caveats: A few V segments could not be told apart, such as TRBV6-2 and TRBV6-3, and were left out. By HLA locus, TCR association rates varied in a later analysis, with DRB1 showing the most and HLA-C the fewest. Per published accounts, TCR beta sequences correctly predicted the HLA-A and HLA-B alleles of most subjects. An ancestry cluster, one associated with Asian ancestry, reportedly showed fewer N-insertions than the 666-donor mean in a later analysis.

Of note for this clone: Its antigen is not known.

This CDR3 is 14 amino acids long. The V gene end was trimmed by 0 bases and the J gene end by 4 bases; junction bases not matched to a gene: 2. The germline gives CDR1 MNHNY, CDR2 SVGAGI (reference sequence). This TCR was recovered from a human donor in good health. The J gene is TRBJ2-5, the V gene TRBV6-6; 7 positions match TRBD1. Sequenced: PBMCs. The CDR3 nucleotides read TGTGCCAGCAGTTACTCGCCAGGGGGAGAGACCCAGTACTTC. Translating gives CASSYSPGGETQYF.